This record looks at one T cell receptor (beta chain) sequence and its context. Its specificity is not known. The germline gives CDR1 SGHAT, CDR2 FQNNGV. Trimming removed 2 bases from V and 1 base from J; junction bases left unmatched: 7. The CDR3 sequence is 16 residues long. The sample originates from a study of shared clonotypes between healthy human individuals. At the level of the study: Per donor, CD8 memory used one plate, CD8 naive used two, CD4 memory used three and CD4 naive used three. General study findings and limits: Across several donors, naive CD4 shared 5% to 6%, naive CD8 over 3%, memory CD4 2% to 2.5%, memory CD8 over 0.3%.

Profiled with immunoSEQ multiplex PCR; TCRdb holds only in-frame clones, not every one. This table has some 1 million clones, roughly 75% appearing once. Sequenced: memory CD4+ T cells sorted from blood. Subset indicated: CD45RA-negative fraction. The V call is TRBV11-2, the J call TRBJ2-5, with 7 bases fitting TRBD2. The sequence came from a young man in good health. The CDR3 is CASSLIAPGGQETQYF. The CDR3 nucleotides read TGTGCCAGCAGCTTAATCGCCCCGGGGGGCCAAGAGACCCAGTACTTC.